Each of the 6 T cell receptor beta chains below was sequenced from the same sample in a study of identical twins. TCRdb processed the 5' RACE reads anew with MiXCR; each CDR3 protein has one entry. The repertoire holds hundreds of thousands of distinct CDR3 sequences, with 7% as singletons. These records were also assigned to another study, of yellow fever vaccine responses in identical twins.

Material for sequencing was memory (CD45RO+) T cells sorted from blood. These receptors all come from a woman younger than 35 in good health.

This clonotype was counted at least ten times. The J gene is TRBJ1-1, the V gene TRBV15; 8 positions agree with TRBD1. Germline V CDR1 and CDR2: LNHNV, YYDKDF (reference sequence). The V segment lost 2 bases and the J segment 5 bases; nucleotides outside the gene matches: 7. The CDR3 has 15 residues. The DNA for the CDR3 is TGTGCCACCAGCAGAAGACGACAGGGGTTGACTGAAGCTTTCTTT. This gives the protein CATSRRRQGLTEAFF. Complete variable domain (other parts from reference TRBV15 and TRBJ1-1): DAMVIQNPRYQVTQFGKPVTLSCSQTLNHNVMYWYQQKSSQAPKLLFHYYDKDFNNEADTPDNFQSRRPNTSFCFLDIRSPGLGDTAMYLCATSRRRQGLTEAFFGQGTRLTVV.

The chain has TRBV10-3 and TRBJ2-1, with TRBD2 matching over 7 bases. Germline V gives CDR1 ENHRY, CDR2 SYGVKD. There are 15 residues in the CDR3. V lost 3 bases to trimming and J lost 9 bases; unmatched junction nucleotides: 11. CDR3 residues: CAISDIGGRSPEQFF. DNA of the CDR3: TGTGCCATCAGTGATATAGGCGGGAGATCGCCTGAGCAGTTCTTC.

This clonotype has at least ten counts. The chain carries TRBV7-9 and TRBJ2-3; the match to TRBD1 covers 9 bases. V lost 2 bases and J lost 7; bases outside the gene matches: 4. The CDR3 runs to 14 residues. The germline V gene has CDR1 SEHNR and CDR2 FQNEAQ (reference sequence). CDR3 DNA sequence: TGTGCCAGCAGCTTAACAGGGGGCGCCTATACGCAGTATTTT. It is translated as CASSLTGGAYTQYF.

This clonotype has a handful of counts. The genes are TRBV6-6 and TRBJ2-1; D possibly corresponds to TRBD2 (6 bases). CDR1 is MNHNY and CDR2 is SVGAGI in the germline V gene (reference sequence). This CDR3 is 15 amino acids long. Trimming removed 7 bases from V and 0 bases from J, with 13 bases in between. The CDR3 DNA is TGTGCCAGCAATGATTGGGGGGACTCCTACAATGAGCAGTTCTTC. It encodes CASNDWGDSYNEQFF.

This clonotype appeared many times. The chain combines TRBV3-1 with TRBJ2-1; D call uncertain. Trimming cost V 0 bases and J 10 bases, with 10 bases left between them. The CDR3 covers 13 residues. Germline CDR1 and CDR2: LGHDT and YNNKEL (reference sequence). This CDR3 is CASSQEFGLEQFF. In DNA, the CDR3 is TGTGCCAGCAGCCAAGAGTTCGGGTTAGAGCAGTTCTTC.

This clonotype was counted between two and nine times. The rearrangement links TRBV4-1 to TRBJ2-3, with 9 positions matching TRBD2. CDR3 length: 16 amino acids. The germline V gene encodes CDR1 MGHRA and CDR2 YSYEKL. V lost 3 bases, J lost 4 bases, and 8 bases stayed unmatched. The CDR3 is CASSHGGGAFSDTQYF. CDR3 DNA: TGCGCCAGCAGCCATGGCGGGGGGGCCTTTTCAGATACGCAGTATTTT.